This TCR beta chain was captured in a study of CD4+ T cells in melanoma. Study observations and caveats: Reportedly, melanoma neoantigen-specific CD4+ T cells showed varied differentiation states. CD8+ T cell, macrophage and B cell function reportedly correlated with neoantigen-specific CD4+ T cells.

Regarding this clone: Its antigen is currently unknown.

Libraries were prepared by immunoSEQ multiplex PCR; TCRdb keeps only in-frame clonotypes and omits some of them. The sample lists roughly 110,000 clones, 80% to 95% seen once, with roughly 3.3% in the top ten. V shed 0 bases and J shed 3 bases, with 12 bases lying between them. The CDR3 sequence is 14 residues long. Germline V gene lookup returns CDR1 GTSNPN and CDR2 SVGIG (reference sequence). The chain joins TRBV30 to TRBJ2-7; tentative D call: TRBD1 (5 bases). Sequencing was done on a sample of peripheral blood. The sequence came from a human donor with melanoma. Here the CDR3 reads CAWSVRGLDYEQYF. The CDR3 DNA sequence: TGTGCCTGGAGTGTAAGGGGCCTCGACTACGAGCAGTACTTC.